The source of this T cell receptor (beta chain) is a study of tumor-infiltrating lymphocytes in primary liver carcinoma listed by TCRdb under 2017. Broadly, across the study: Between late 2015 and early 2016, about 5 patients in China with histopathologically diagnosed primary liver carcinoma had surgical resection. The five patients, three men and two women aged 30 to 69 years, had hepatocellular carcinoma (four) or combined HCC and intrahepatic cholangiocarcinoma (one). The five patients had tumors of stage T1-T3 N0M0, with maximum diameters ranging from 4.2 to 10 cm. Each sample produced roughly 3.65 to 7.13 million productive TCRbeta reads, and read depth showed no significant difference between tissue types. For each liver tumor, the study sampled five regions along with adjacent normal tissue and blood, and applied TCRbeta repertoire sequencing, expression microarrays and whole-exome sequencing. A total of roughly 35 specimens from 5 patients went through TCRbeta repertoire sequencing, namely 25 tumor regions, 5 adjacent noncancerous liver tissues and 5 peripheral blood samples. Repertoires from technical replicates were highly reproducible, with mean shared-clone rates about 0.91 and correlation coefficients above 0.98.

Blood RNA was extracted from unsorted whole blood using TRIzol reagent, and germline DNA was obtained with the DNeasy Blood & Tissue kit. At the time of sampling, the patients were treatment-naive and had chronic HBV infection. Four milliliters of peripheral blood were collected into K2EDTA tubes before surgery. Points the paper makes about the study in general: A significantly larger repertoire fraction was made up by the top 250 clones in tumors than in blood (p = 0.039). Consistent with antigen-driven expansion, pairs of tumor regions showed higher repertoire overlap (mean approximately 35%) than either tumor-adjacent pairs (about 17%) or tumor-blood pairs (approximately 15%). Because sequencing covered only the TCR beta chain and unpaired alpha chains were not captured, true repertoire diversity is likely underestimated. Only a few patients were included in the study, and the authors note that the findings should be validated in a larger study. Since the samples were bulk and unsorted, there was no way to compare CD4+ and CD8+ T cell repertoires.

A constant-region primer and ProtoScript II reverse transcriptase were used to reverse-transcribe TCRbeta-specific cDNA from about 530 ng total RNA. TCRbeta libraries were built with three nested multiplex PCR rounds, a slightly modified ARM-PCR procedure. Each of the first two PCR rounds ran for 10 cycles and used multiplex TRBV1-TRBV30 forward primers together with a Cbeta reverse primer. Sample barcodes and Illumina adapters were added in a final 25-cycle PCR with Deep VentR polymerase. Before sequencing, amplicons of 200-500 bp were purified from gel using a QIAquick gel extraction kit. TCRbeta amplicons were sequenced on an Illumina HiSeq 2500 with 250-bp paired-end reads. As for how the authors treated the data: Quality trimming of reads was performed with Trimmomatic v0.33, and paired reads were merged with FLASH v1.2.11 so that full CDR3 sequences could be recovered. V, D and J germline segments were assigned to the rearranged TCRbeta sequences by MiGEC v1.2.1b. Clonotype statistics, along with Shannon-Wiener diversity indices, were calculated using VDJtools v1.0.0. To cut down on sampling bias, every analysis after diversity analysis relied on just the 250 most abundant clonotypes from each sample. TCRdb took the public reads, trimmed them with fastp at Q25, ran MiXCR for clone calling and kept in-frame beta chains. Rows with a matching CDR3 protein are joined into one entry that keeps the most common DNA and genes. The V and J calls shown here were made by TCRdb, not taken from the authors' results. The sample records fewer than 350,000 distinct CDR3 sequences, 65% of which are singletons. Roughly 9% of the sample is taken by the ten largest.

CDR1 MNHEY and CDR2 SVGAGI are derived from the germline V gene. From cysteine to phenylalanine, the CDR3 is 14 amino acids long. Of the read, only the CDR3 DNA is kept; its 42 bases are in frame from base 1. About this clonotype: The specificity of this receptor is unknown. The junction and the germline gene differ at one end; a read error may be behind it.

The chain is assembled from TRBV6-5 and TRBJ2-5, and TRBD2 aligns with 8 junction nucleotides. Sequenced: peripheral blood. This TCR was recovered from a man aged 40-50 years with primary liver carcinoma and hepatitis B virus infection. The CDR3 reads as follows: CPSGPTSAQEAQYF. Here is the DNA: TGTCCCAGCGGACCGACTAGCGCTCAAGAGGCCCAGTACTTC.